This T cell receptor beta chain emerged from a study of shared clonotypes between healthy human individuals. V lost 3 bases to trimming and J lost 0 bases, with 15 bases between them. This CDR3 has 16 amino acids. Germline CDR1 SGHDN, CDR2 FVKESK. Turning to this clone: What it recognizes is unknown.

In the naive CD8 group, cells lacked CD45RO and were positively selected for CCR7, so terminally differentiated effector memory CD45RA+ cells were left out. Every donor, a Caucasian adult, lived in Nashville, Tennessee. The assay was immunoSEQ multiplex PCR, and TCRdb's table has in-frame clones only and misses some. The top ten hold around 1.7% of the sample, which has roughly 2.1 million clones, approximately 94% seen once. Study-level points and caveats: Naive CD4 clonotypes were shared across several donors at roughly 5%.

The sequence derives from a man in his late teens or twenties in good health. Some clones in this sample may be carry-over from other donors' samples. This chain links TRBV14 with TRBJ2-7; D may match TRBD1 or TRBD2 (5 bases each). The sample was naive CD8+ T cells from PBMCs. CDR3 region: CASSHLGAANSYEQYF. As DNA, the CDR3 is TGTGCCAGCAGCCATCTCGGGGCCGCCAACTCCTACGAGCAGTACTTC.